The source of this T cell receptor beta chain is a study of shared clonotypes between healthy human individuals. At the level of the study: The donors, a couple of women and three men, were aged 18 to 49. Study results and limitations: Estimated richness values were generally larger in naive subsets than in memory subsets. Few donors restricted represented genetic and exposure-history diversity.

Profiling relied on immunoSEQ multiplex PCR, and the TCRdb table lists in-frame clones only, not all of them. Among 2 million to 2.5 million clones listed, approximately 93% were seen once. The CDR3 contains 17 residues. V was clipped by 6 bases and J by 7 bases; unmatched bases: 14. The germline CDR1 and CDR2 sequences are KGHSH and LQKENI. Remarks on this clone: Its antigen is not identified.

HIV-negative, healthy adults without recent acute infections or vaccinations were the donors. This receptor was taken from a man between 18 and 29 years old in good health. Some clones in this sample may be carry-over from other donors' samples. Sequenced material: naive CD4+ T cells from PBMCs. Described subset: CD45RA+ positively selected. The chain employs TRBV18 and TRBJ1-3; 11 positions agree with TRBD1. The CDR3 nucleotides read TGTGCCAGCTCGCAGGGACAGGGGGATCAAGGAAGCAACACCATATATTTT. This sequence encodes CASSQGQGDQGSNTIYF.